The 16 T cell receptor beta chains below all came from one sample that was sequenced in a study of T-cell reconstitution after alpha-beta-depleted transplantation in children. Construction of the TCRbeta library involved unique molecular identifiers. TCRdb re-analysed the PCR reads in MiXCR, keeping a single row per CDR3 protein. The sample shows approximately 630,000 distinct CDR3 sequences, approximately 14% of them seen only once. The sample in question was PBMCs, obtained before TCRalphabeta/CD19-depleted stem cell transplant. Every receptor here comes from a girl aged 2 to 10 with congenital amegakaryocytic thrombocytopenia, due to receive a stem cell transplant.

This clonotype was counted ten times or more. This rearrangement joins TRBV5-1 to TRBJ2-3; tentatively, D is TRBD1 (6 bases). This CDR3 is built from 15 residues. Per the germline V gene, CDR1 is SGHRS and CDR2 is YFSETQ. Trimming took off 0 bases at V and 6 bases at J, with 14 bases between the two ends. CDR3 amino acids: CASSLVAGAEDTQYF. CDR3 in DNA: TGCGCCAGCAGCTTGGTGGCAGGGGCGGAGGATACGCAGTATTTT.

This clonotype was recorded a few times. V gene TRBV20-1 combines with J gene TRBJ2-4, with 7 bases fitting TRBD2. CDR1 and CDR2 (germline): DFQATT, SNEGSKA (reference sequence). J lost 6 bases, V lost 8 bases, and 7 bases had no gene match. CDR3 length: 12 amino acids. CDR3 coding DNA: TGCAGTACTTTAGGGGAGGGAAACATTCAGTACTTC. Protein product: CSTLGEGNIQYF.

This clonotype turned up a few times. The chain has TRBV29-1 and TRBJ2-3; TRBD2 agrees at 8 bases. Trimming removed 0 bases from V and 5 bases from J; junction bases left unmatched: 10. The CDR3 has 16 amino acids. The germline V gene encodes CDR1 SQVTM and CDR2 ANQGSEA. This CDR3 reads CSVEDPNGRALDTQYF. CDR3 sequence (DNA): TGCAGCGTTGAAGATCCGAACGGGAGGGCCTTAGATACGCAGTATTTT.

Ten or more counts support this clonotype. The V and J genes are TRBV5-1 and TRBJ1-1, with a weak D call TRBD1 (6 bases). The CDR3 consists of 14 residues. Germline V CDR1 and CDR2: SGHRS, YFSETQ. Trimming left V 4 bases short and J 1 base short, with 11 bases between. In DNA form, the CDR3 reads TGCGCCAGCAGCCCACTACAGGGGAACACTGAAGCTTTCTTT. Translation gives CASSPLQGNTEAFF.

This clonotype was seen just once. With a much larger clone just one base away, this may be a read error. This chain uses TRBV20-1 with TRBJ1-2, with D unresolved. The CDR3 length is 11 residues. The germline V gene has CDR1 DFQATT and CDR2 SNEGSKA (reference sequence). The CDR3 sequence: CSVISNNGYTF. As DNA, the CDR3 is TGCAGTGTGATTTCTAACAATGGCTACACCTTC.

This clonotype was detected ten times or more. The chain employs TRBV5-1 and TRBJ2-7; 10 nucleotides line up with TRBD2. The CDR3 is 15 residues long. Germline V lookup: CDR1 SGHRS, CDR2 YFSETQ. The junction had 5 bases not matched to a gene; V was cut back by 4 bases and J by 1 base. The CDR3 spells CASSRIAGGSYEQYF. The CDR3 nucleotides are TGCGCCAGCAGCCGAATAGCGGGAGGATCCTACGAGCAGTACTTC.

V and J are TRBV5-1 and TRBJ2-3; a weak D match, TRBD2 (6 bases). Germline assignment: CDR1 SGHRS and CDR2 YFSETQ. The CDR3 runs 14 residues. Trimming shortened V by 4 bases and J by 2 bases, and 11 bases separated the two germline ends. The DNA of the CDR3 is TGCGCCAGCAGCATTAGCGGACTCACAGATACGCAGTATTTT. Translating gives CASSISGLTDTQYF.

Ten or more counts support this clonotype. The chain recombines TRBV20-1 with TRBJ1-5; the D is unclear. CDR3 size: 12 residues. Germline loops: CDR1 DFQATT, CDR2 SNEGSKA (reference sequence). In DNA form, the CDR3 reads TGCAGCTCTAAGACGGGCAATCAGCCCCAGCATTTT. This gives the protein CSSKTGNQPQHF.

This sequence joins TRBV12-3 or TRBV12-4 and TRBJ1-4; D call uncertain. V lost 2 bases to trimming and J lost 0 bases, with 10 bases between them. CDR3 length: 16 amino acids. CDR3 bases: TGTGCCAGCAGTTTATCTTTAAAGGCAACTAATGAAAAACTGTTTTTT. This codes for CASSLSLKATNEKLFF.

This clonotype was seen at least ten times. The J gene is TRBJ1-5, the V gene TRBV5-1; 10 bases match TRBD1. The CDR3 is made up of 14 amino acids. Germline V lookup: CDR1 SGHRS, CDR2 YFSETQ. The trim removed 4 bases at V and 9 bases at J, leaving 7 bases unmatched. The DNA of the CDR3 is TGCGCCAGCAGCGAGACAGGGGGCTTGAGGCCCCAGCATTTT. The encoded protein is CASSETGGLRPQHF.

In this sample, this clonotype turned up many times. This chain joins TRBV12-3 or TRBV12-4 and TRBJ2-2; D remains ambiguous. This CDR3 region has 11 residues. Trimming removed 7 bases at V and 5 bases at J, with 5 bases between. The CDR3 region is CASTRTGELFF. The CDR3 DNA sequence: TGTGCCAGCACCAGGACCGGGGAGCTGTTTTTT.

The chain carries TRBV2 and TRBJ1-5; D is uncertain. Per the germline V gene, CDR1 is SNHLY and CDR2 is FYNNEI. This CDR3 has 16 residues. V gave up 3 bases and J gave up 3 bases, with 15 bases separating them. Written as DNA, the CDR3 is TGTGCCAGCAGTGACGGTCCGGGGTTGTTCAATCAGCCCCAGCATTTT. Amino acid sequence: CASSDGPGLFNQPQHF.

This clonotype turned up a few times. This chain joins TRBV14 and TRBJ2-7; no firm D call. Trimming cost V 4 bases and J 1 base, with 8 bases left between them. This CDR3 contains 13 residues. From germline, CDR1 is SGHDN and CDR2 FVKESK. The CDR3: CASSPPNSYEQYF. CDR3 nucleotide sequence: TGTGCCAGCAGCCCCCCAAATTCCTACGAGCAGTACTTC.

The chain links TRBV5-1 to TRBJ1-1; D not certain. V lost 2 bases, J lost 4 bases, and 9 bases lay in between. CDR1 SGHRS and CDR2 YFSETQ come from the germline V gene. This CDR3 contains 13 residues. CDR3 in DNA: TGCGCCAGCAGCTTCATCTCTGGCACTGAAGCTTTCTTT. Its translation: CASSFISGTEAFF.

Many counts were recorded for this clonotype. The rearrangement joins TRBV20-1 to TRBJ2-1; 8 nucleotides align to TRBD2. The V gene end was trimmed by 0 bases and the J gene end by 0 bases; junction bases not matched to a gene: 4. The CDR3 length is 16 residues. Germline V CDR1 and CDR2: DFQATT, SNEGSKA (reference sequence). Here the CDR3 DNA reads TGCAGTGCTAGAGACAGCGGGAGTTTCTCCTACAATGAGCAGTTCTTC. Translation: CSARDSGSFSYNEQFF.

To note about this clonotype: The junction does not match germline at one end; this may be a read error. The chain uses TRBV5-1 and TRBJ2-7; TRBD2 agrees at 9 bases. Germline CDR1 SGHRS, CDR2 YFSETQ. The CDR3 is 16 residues long. For the CDR3, the DNA is TGCGCCAGCAGGTCCTCCTATAGCGGGAGTCCCTACGAGCAGCACTTC. Translation: CASRSSYSGSPYEQHF.